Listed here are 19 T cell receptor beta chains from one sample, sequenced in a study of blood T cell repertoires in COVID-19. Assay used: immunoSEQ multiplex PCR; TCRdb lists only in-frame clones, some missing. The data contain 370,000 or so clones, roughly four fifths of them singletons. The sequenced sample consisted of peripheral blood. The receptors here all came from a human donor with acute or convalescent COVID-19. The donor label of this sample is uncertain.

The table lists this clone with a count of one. CDR3 nucleotide sequence: TGTGCCACCAGCACCCGGACAGAGGAGTACGAGCAGTACTTC. Translating gives CATSTRTEEYEQYF. This chain joins TRBV15 and TRBJ2-7; TRBD1 is a possible D gene (6 bases). The CDR3 contains 14 residues. Deletions cut 4 bases from V and 4 bases from J, with 14 bases between. Germline CDR1 is LNHNV and CDR2 is YYDKDF (reference sequence).

The CDR3, as DNA: TGTGCCAGCAGTTACGGCCAGAGGGGCGGGGACGGGGAGCTGTTTTTT. The encoded protein is CASSYGQRGGDGELFF. The V call is TRBV6-6, the J call TRBJ2-2; D is possibly TRBD2 (6 bases). Looked up from germline, CDR1 is MNHNY and CDR2 is SVGAGI (reference sequence). CDR3 length equals 16 residues. The V end lost 2 bases, the J end lost 7 bases, and 17 bases lay between the germline ends.

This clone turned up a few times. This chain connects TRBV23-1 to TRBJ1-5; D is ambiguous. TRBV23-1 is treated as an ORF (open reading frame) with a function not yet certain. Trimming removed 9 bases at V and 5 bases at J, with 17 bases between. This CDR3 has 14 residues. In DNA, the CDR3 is TGCGCCAGGCCCCTAACAGTCCCCTATCAGCCCCAGCATTTT. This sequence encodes CARPLTVPYQPQHF.

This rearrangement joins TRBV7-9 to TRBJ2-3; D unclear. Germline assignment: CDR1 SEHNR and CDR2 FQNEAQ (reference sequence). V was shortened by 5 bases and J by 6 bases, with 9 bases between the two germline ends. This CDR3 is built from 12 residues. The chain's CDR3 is CASSPLADTQYF. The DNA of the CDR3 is TGTGCCAGCAGCCCCCTTGCGGATACGCAGTATTTT.

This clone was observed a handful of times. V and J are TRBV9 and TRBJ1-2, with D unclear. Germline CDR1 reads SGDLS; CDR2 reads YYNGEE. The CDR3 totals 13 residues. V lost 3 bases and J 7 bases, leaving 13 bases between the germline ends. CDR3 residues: CASSDYSAGGYTF. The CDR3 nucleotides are TGTGCCAGCAGCGACTACTCAGCTGGTGGCTACACCTTC.

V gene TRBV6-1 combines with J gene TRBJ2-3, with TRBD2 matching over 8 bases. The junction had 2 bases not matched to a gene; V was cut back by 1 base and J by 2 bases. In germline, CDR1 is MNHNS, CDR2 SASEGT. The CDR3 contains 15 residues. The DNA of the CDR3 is TGTGCCAGCAGTGAAGGGCGGGGGGTCACAGATACGCAGTATTTT. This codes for CASSEGRGVTDTQYF.

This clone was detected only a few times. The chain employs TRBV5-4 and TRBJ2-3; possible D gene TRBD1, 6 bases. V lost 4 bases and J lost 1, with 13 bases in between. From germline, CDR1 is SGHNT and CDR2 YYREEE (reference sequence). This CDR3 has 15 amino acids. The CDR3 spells CASSRDTSRTDTQYF. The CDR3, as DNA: TGTGCCAGCAGCCGGGACACAAGTCGCACAGATACGCAGTATTTT.

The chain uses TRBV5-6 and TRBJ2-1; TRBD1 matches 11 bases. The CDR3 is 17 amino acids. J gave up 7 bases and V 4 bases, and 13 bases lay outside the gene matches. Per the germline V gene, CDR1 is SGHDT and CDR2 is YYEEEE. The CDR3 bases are TGTGCCAGCAGCCCGGGGACAGGGGGGCTTATATGGAATGAGCAGTTCTTC. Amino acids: CASSPGTGGLIWNEQFF.

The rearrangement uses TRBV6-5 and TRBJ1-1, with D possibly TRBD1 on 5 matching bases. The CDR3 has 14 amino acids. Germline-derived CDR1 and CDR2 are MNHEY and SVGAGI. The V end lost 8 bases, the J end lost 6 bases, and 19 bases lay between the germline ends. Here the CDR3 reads CASFQTGYLAEAFF. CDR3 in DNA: TGTGCCAGCTTTCAAACAGGTTATCTTGCTGAAGCTTTCTTT.

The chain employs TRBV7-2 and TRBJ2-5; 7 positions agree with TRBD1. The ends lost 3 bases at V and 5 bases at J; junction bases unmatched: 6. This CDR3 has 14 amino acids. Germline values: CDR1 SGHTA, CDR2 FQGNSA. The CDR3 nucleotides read TGTGCCAGCAGCTTTGACAGGGTCACCGAGACCCAGTACTTC. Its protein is CASSFDRVTETQYF.

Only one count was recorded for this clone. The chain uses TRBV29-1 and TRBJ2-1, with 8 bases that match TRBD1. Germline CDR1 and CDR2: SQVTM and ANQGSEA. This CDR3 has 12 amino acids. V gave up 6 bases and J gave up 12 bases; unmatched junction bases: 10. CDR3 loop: CSVAQTGGRQFF. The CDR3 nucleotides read TGCAGCGTAGCTCAAACAGGGGGAAGGCAGTTCTTC.

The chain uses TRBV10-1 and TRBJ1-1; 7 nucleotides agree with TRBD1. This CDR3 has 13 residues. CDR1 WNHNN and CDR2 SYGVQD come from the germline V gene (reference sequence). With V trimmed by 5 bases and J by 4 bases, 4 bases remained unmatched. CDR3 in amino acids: CASSRDRATEAFF. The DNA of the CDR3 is TGCGCCAGCAGTCGCGACAGGGCCACTGAAGCTTTCTTT.

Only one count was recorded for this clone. In nucleotides, the CDR3 is TGTGCCAGCAGTCATAGAGCCGTCTATGGCTACACCTTC. Translation gives CASSHRAVYGYTF. This rearrangement joins TRBV6-6 to TRBJ1-2; D is ambiguous. The CDR3 spans 13 residues. Trimming took off 5 bases at V and 4 bases at J, with 11 bases between the two ends. Germline loops: CDR1 MNHNY, CDR2 SVGAGI (reference sequence).

The CDR3 loop is CASSLALTGGYYGYTF. The CDR3 DNA reads as TGTGCCAGCAGCTTAGCTCTGACAGGGGGATACTATGGCTACACCTTC. V gene TRBV7-9 combines with J gene TRBJ1-2, with 9 bases lining up with TRBD1. The ends lost 0 bases at V and 3 bases at J; junction bases unmatched: 5. The CDR3 is 16 residues long. From germline, CDR1 is SEHNR and CDR2 FQNEAQ (reference sequence).

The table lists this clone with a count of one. DNA of the CDR3: TGCGCCAGCAGCTTGGGGACAGGGAGGGTGAACACTGAAGCTTTCTTT. Translated, it gives CASSLGTGRVNTEAFF. The V gene is TRBV5-1, the J gene TRBJ1-1; 8 nucleotides match TRBD1. The trim removed 0 bases at V and 0 bases at J, leaving 4 bases unmatched. CDR3 length: 16 amino acids. The germline CDR1 and CDR2 sequences are SGHRS and YFSETQ. Based on the CDR3 plus reference TRBV5-1 and TRBJ1-1, the full variable domain is KAGVTQTPRYLIKTRGQQVTLSCSPISGHRSVSWYQQTPGQGLQFLFEYFSETQRNKGNFPGRFSGRQFSNSRSEMNVSTLELGDSALYLCASSLGTGRVNTEAFFGQGTRLTVV.

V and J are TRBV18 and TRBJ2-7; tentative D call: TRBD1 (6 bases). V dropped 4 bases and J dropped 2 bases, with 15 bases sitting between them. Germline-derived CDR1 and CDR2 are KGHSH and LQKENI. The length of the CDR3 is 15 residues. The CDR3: CASSLDLGQPYEQYF. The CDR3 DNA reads TGTGCCAGCTCACTCGACCTAGGACAGCCCTACGAGCAGTACTTC.

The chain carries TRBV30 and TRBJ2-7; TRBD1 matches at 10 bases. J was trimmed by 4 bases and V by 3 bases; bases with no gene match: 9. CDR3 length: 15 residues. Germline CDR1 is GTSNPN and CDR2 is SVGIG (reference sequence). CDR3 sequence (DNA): TGTGCCTGGAGCAGCGGGACAGGGGTCTCGTACGAGCAGTACTTC. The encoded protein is CAWSSGTGVSYEQYF.

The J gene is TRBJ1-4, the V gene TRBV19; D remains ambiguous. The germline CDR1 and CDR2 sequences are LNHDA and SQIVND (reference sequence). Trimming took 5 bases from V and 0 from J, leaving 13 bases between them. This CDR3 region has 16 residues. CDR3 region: CASSFWRIATNEKLFF. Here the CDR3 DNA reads TGTGCCAGTAGTTTTTGGAGGATCGCAACTAATGAAAAACTGTTTTTT. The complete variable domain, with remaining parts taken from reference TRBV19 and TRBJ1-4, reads DGGITQSPKYLFRKEGQNVTLSCEQNLNHDAMYWYRQDPGQGLRLIYYSQIVNDFQKGDIAEGYSVSREKKESFPLTVTSAQKNPTAFYLCASSFWRIATNEKLFFGSGTQLSVL.

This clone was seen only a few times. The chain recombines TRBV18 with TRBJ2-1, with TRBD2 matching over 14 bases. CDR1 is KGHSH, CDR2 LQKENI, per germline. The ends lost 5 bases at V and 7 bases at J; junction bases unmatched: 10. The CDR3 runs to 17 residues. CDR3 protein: CASSSRTSGGPGNEQFF. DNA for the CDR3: TGTGCCAGCTCATCAAGGACTAGCGGGGGGCCGGGGAATGAGCAGTTCTTC. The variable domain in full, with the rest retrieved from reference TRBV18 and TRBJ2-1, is NAGVMQNPRHLVRRRGQEARLRCSPMKGHSHVYWYRQLPEEGLKFMVYLQKENIIDESGMPKERFSAEFPKEGPSILRIQQVVRGDSAAYFCASSSRTSGGPGNEQFFGPGTRLTVL.